Listed here are 29 T cell receptor beta chains from one sample, sequenced in a study of blood T cells in healthy people across ages. Sample-barcoded 5' priming and a J-beta primer mix drove a second PCR of about 6 to 11 cycles. TCRdb reprocessed the 5' RACE reads via MiXCR and lists one record per CDR3 protein. The repertoire holds 790,000 or so distinct CDR3 sequences, with around three fifths as singletons. The sequenced sample was blood. These receptor sequences come from a man in his forties in good health.

The chain has TRBV29-1 and TRBJ1-2; no clear D gene. The CDR3 contains 11 residues. Between the trimmed V and J ends, which lost 4 bases and 5 bases, there was a span of 8 bases. Germline V lookup: CDR1 SQVTM, CDR2 ANQGSEA. CDR3 coding DNA: TGCAGCGTTGTTGGCACATATGGCTACACCTTC. This encodes CSVVGTYGYTF.

The table lists this clonotype with many counts. The chain has TRBV28 and TRBJ2-7, with D unclear. Trimming took off 6 bases at V and 2 bases at J, with 17 bases between the two ends. The CDR3 loop spans 15 amino acids. Germline-derived CDR1 and CDR2 are MDHEN and SYDVKM. The chain's CDR3 is CASSPLLGGTYEQYF. The CDR3 DNA sequence: TGTGCCAGCAGCCCCCTCCTGGGTGGGACCTACGAGCAGTACTTC. Drawing the rest from reference TRBV28 and TRBJ2-7, the complete variable domain is DVKVTQSSRYLVKRTGEKVFLECVQDMDHENMFWYRQDPGLGLRLIYFSYDVKMKEKGDIPEGYSVSREKKERFSLILESASTNQTSMYLCASSPLLGGTYEQYFGPGTRLTVT.

This chain connects TRBV14 to TRBJ2-6; 7 bases are a match to TRBD1. Germline CDR1 and CDR2: SGHDN and FVKESK. Germline trimming cut 3 bases from V and 0 bases from J; bases unmatched to any gene: 11. The CDR3 runs 19 residues. This CDR3 is CASSQIRDRAFSGANVLTF. CDR3 DNA: TGTGCCAGCAGCCAGATCCGGGACAGAGCGTTCTCTGGGGCCAACGTCCTGACTTTC.

This clonotype showed up just once. The rearrangement links TRBV7-3 to TRBJ2-1; D perhaps matches TRBD2 (6 bases). The CDR3 covers 15 residues. The germline gives CDR1 SGHTA, CDR2 FQGTGA. V lost 5 bases to trimming and J lost 6 bases, with 17 bases between them. CDR3 residues: CASSDSSAGTNEQFF. CDR3 coding DNA: TGTGCCAGCAGCGATTCTAGCGCGGGTACCAATGAGCAGTTCTTC.

This clonotype was counted between two and nine times. V and J are TRBV28 and TRBJ1-5; tentatively, D is TRBD1 (6 bases). Germline CDR1 MDHEN, CDR2 SYDVKM. This CDR3 is 14 amino acids long. V was cut by 5 bases and J by 7 bases, with 15 bases left in between. The CDR3 DNA reads TGTGCCAGCAGTCCACTACAGGGCTGGCAGCCCCAGCATTTT. It encodes CASSPLQGWQPQHF.

Only a few counts were recorded for this clonotype. The chain combines TRBV15 with TRBJ2-7; maybe TRBD2 (5 bases). The length of the CDR3 is 14 residues. Trimming stripped 6 bases from V and 2 bases from J, with 14 bases between. Germline V gives CDR1 LNHNV, CDR2 YYDKDF (reference sequence). CDR3 DNA sequence: TGTGCCACCAGTCCGGAGGACCTCACCTACGAGCAGTACTTC. This encodes CATSPEDLTYEQYF.

CDR3 DNA: TGTGCCAGCAGTGAATTCATCTTCAATGAGCAGTTCTTC. Protein sequence: CASSEFIFNEQFF. V and J are TRBV2 and TRBJ2-1; D gene uncertain. This CDR3 has 13 residues. CDR1 and CDR2 (germline): SNHLY, FYNNEI. The germline V and J ends were trimmed by 2 bases and 6 bases, with 8 bases remaining between them.

About this clonotype: This may arise from a read error, as a much more abundant clone is one base away. The CDR3 nucleotides read TGTGCCAGCAGCGTAATCGGGATATCAAATTCACCCCTCCACTTT. Protein product: CASSVIGISNSPLHF. The chain has TRBV11-1 and TRBJ1-6, with D hard to call. V was clipped by 5 bases and J by 7 bases, with 15 bases between them. The CDR3 runs 15 residues. Germline V gives CDR1 SGHAT, CDR2 FQDESV (reference sequence).

The rearrangement uses TRBV20-1 and TRBJ2-1; 13 nucleotides match TRBD2. Germline CDR1 DFQATT, CDR2 SNEGSKA (reference sequence). The junction had 12 bases not matched to a gene; V was cut back by 4 bases and J by 0 bases. This CDR3 has 19 residues. The CDR3 DNA is TGCAGTGCTACACCCACAGCCGGACTAGCGGGGGTCTCCTACAATGAGCAGTTCTTC. Its protein is CSATPTAGLAGVSYNEQFF.

In its sample, this clonotype was seen a few times. V is TRBV12-3 or TRBV12-4 and J is TRBJ2-5, with TRBD2 matching 9 bases. The CDR3 loop spans 17 amino acids. Trimming removed 3 bases from V and 0 bases from J; junction bases left unmatched: 8. CDR3 sequence (DNA): TGTGCCAGCAGTTTGGTAGCGGGGGCCATGTACCAAGAGACCCAGTACTTC. The encoded protein is CASSLVAGAMYQETQYF.

The CDR3 loop is CASSVEGRGFGEQYF. Written as DNA, the CDR3 is TGTGCCAGCAGCGTAGAAGGCAGGGGGTTCGGCGAGCAGTACTTC. The chain has TRBV9 and TRBJ2-7; 7 bases map to TRBD1. The germline V gene encodes CDR1 SGDLS and CDR2 YYNGEE. The CDR3 spans 15 residues. V dropped 0 bases and J dropped 6; count of bases not matched to a gene: 9.

This clonotype has ten or more counts. The V gene is TRBV7-2, the J gene TRBJ2-5; 9 bases are shared with TRBD1. V gave up 2 bases and J gave up 5 bases; unmatched junction bases: 12. Germline CDR1 reads SGHTA; CDR2 reads FQGNSA. The CDR3 has 17 residues. The CDR3 bases are TGTGCCAGCAGCTTAAATCCAACCGGGACAGGGTTGGAGACCCAGTACTTC. This sequence encodes CASSLNPTGTGLETQYF.

The chain employs TRBV7-2 and TRBJ1-4; D is unclear. Germline V gene lookup returns CDR1 SGHTA and CDR2 FQGNSA. Trimming shortened V by 1 base and J by 2 bases, and 11 bases separated the two germline ends. The CDR3 is made up of 16 amino acids. CDR3 bases: TGTGCCAGCAGCTTAGAACTCCATCGCACTAATGAAAAACTGTTTTTT. Translating it yields CASSLELHRTNEKLFF.

The V and J genes are TRBV5-6 and TRBJ2-4; D is possibly TRBD2 (5 bases). Per the germline V gene, CDR1 is SGHDT and CDR2 is YYEEEE. V was trimmed by 2 bases and J by 0 bases, leaving 9 bases between them. The CDR3 is made up of 15 amino acids. CDR3 in DNA: TGTGCCAGCAGCTTACATGGACTAGCCAAAAACATTCAGTACTTC. This translates into CASSLHGLAKNIQYF.

CDR3 coding DNA: TGTGCCAGCAGCTCAATGACAGCCACTAGCACAGATACGCAGTATTTT. The encoded protein is CASSSMTATSTDTQYF. This rearrangement joins TRBV7-9 to TRBJ2-3; D may be TRBD1 (5 bases). V shed 4 bases and J shed 0 bases, with 14 bases lying between them. CDR3 size: 16 residues. Germline CDR1 is SEHNR and CDR2 is FQNEAQ (reference sequence).

The rearrangement links TRBV7-9 to TRBJ2-1; 8 bases line up with TRBD1. V lost 3 bases and J lost 3; bases outside the gene matches: 7. Germline values: CDR1 SEHNR, CDR2 FQNEAQ (reference sequence). This CDR3 has 16 residues. The CDR3 protein is CASSFPQGQVYNEQFF. As DNA, the CDR3 is TGTGCCAGCAGCTTCCCCCAGGGACAGGTCTACAATGAGCAGTTCTTC.

The chain is built from TRBV10-2 and TRBJ2-5, with D uncertain. The V gene lost 7 bases and the J gene lost 1 base, with 10 bases spanning the gap. The CDR3 extends over 13 amino acids. In germline, CDR1 is WSHSY, CDR2 SAAADI. The DNA for the CDR3 is TGCGCCAGCATTCAAGGCACCCAAGAGACCCAGTACTTC. Protein product: CASIQGTQETQYF.

This clonotype was picked up a small number of times. The chain uses TRBV2 and TRBJ2-5; 9 nucleotides agree with TRBD2. V lost 4 bases, J lost 0 bases, and 6 bases stayed unmatched. There are 16 residues in the CDR3. The germline V gene has CDR1 SNHLY and CDR2 FYNNEI. CDR3 coding DNA: TGTGCCAGCAGTGCCTCTAGCGGGACCGACCAAGAGACCCAGTACTTC. Encoded protein: CASSASSGTDQETQYF.

The rearrangement uses TRBV4-2 and TRBJ1-2, with TRBD1 matching over 7 bases. Looked up from germline, CDR1 is LGHNA and CDR2 is YNFKEQ. Trimming removed 4 bases from V and 6 bases from J; junction bases left unmatched: 5. The CDR3 sequence is 13 residues long. CDR3 bases: TGTGCCAGCAGCCGTGACAGGGTGGATGGCTACACCTTC. Its protein is CASSRDRVDGYTF.

The chain recombines TRBV7-2 with TRBJ1-2; a possible D gene is TRBD1 (6 bases). The CDR3 extends over 15 amino acids. CDR1 SGHTA and CDR2 FQGNSA come from the germline V gene. V lost 5 bases and J 8 bases, leaving 21 bases between the germline ends. CDR3: CASSESGHQTWGYTF. DNA for the CDR3: TGTGCCAGCAGCGAATCGGGACACCAAACTTGGGGCTACACCTTC.

This clonotype was picked up a small number of times. This sequence joins TRBV7-9 and TRBJ2-5; no reliable D call. The CDR3 is 12 residues long. V was pared by 8 bases and J by 4 bases, with 11 bases between. Germline values: CDR1 SEHNR, CDR2 FQNEAQ (reference sequence). As DNA, the CDR3 is TGTGCCAGCGAAGAGGAGCGAGAGACCCAGTACTTC. As protein: CASEEERETQYF. Full variable domain (rest looked up from reference TRBV7-9 and TRBJ2-5): DTGVSQNPRHKITKRGQNVTFRCDPISEHNRLYWYRQTLGQGPEFLTYFQNEAQLEKSRLLSDRFSAERPKGSFSTLEIQRTEQGDSAMYLCASEEERETQYFGPGTRLLVL.

The table lists this clonotype with a few counts. The chain employs TRBV20-1 and TRBJ1-5; D is uncertain. Germline V gene lookup returns CDR1 DFQATT and CDR2 SNEGSKA (reference sequence). Trimming cost V 5 bases and J 3 bases, with 11 bases left between them. The CDR3 is 13 residues long. The CDR3 here is CSAPSGINQPQHF. As DNA, the CDR3 is TGCAGTGCTCCATCGGGCATCAATCAGCCCCAGCATTTT.

This sequence joins TRBV7-2 and TRBJ2-5, with D uncertain. This CDR3 region has 16 residues. Germline CDR1 reads SGHTA; CDR2 reads FQGNSA. Trimming removed 0 bases at V and 2 bases at J, with 13 bases between. CDR3 in DNA: TGTGCCAGCAGCTTAGCAAGGAGCCAACGACAAGAGACCCAGTACTTC. Translated: CASSLARSQRQETQYF.

The V and J genes are TRBV7-9 and TRBJ1-6; D call uncertain. V was pared by 2 bases and J by 8 bases, with 7 bases between. The CDR3 is made up of 13 amino acids. Germline assignment: CDR1 SEHNR and CDR2 FQNEAQ (reference sequence). The CDR3 sequence is CASSLIGYSPLHF. In nucleotides, the CDR3 is TGTGCCAGCAGCTTAATTGGTTATTCACCCCTCCACTTT.

The genes are TRBV28 and TRBJ2-1, with D tentatively TRBD1 (6 bases). The germline V gene has CDR1 MDHEN and CDR2 SYDVKM. The ends were cut back, 6 bases at V and 4 bases at J, with 16 bases in the middle. The CDR3 is 15 residues long. Here the CDR3 DNA reads TGTGCCAGCAGCCTTTGGACAGCCGCTTACAATGAGCAGTTCTTC. Translated: CASSLWTAAYNEQFF.

The J gene is TRBJ2-1, the V gene TRBV7-2, with 7 nucleotides matching TRBD1. With 5 bases clipped from V and 2 bases from J, the junction kept 6 bases outside the gene matches. Germline V CDR1 and CDR2: SGHTA, FQGNSA. CDR3 length equals 15 residues. The CDR3 DNA sequence: TGTGCCAGCAGCCCCCAGGGGGATCCCTACAATGAGCAGTTCTTC. Residues: CASSPQGDPYNEQFF.

The chain combines TRBV10-2 with TRBJ2-7, with TRBD1 identical over 7 bases. The V gene end was trimmed by 10 bases and the J gene end by 2 bases; junction bases not matched to a gene: 5. CDR3 length equals 12 residues. CDR1 and CDR2 (germline): WSHSY, SAAADI. The CDR3 spells CATRQGPYEQYF. CDR3 bases: TGCGCCACGAGACAGGGCCCCTACGAGCAGTACTTC.

This clonotype was detected only a few times. The V and J genes are TRBV11-2 and TRBJ2-4; D is undetermined. The length of the CDR3 is 15 residues. CDR1 and CDR2 from the germline V gene are SGHAT and FQNNGV. V was pared by 6 bases and J by 0 bases, with 12 bases between. The CDR3 sequence is CASRPPFLAKNIQYF. Here the CDR3 DNA reads TGTGCCAGCAGACCTCCTTTTTTAGCCAAAAACATTCAGTACTTC.

The chain recombines TRBV4-1 with TRBJ2-1; perhaps TRBD1 as D (5 bases). The germline V gene has CDR1 MGHRA and CDR2 YSYEKL. The CDR3 spans 13 residues. V was cut by 8 bases and J by 7 bases, with 15 bases left in between. This CDR3 reads CASLALGANEQFF. In DNA form, the CDR3 reads TGCGCCAGCCTCGCTCTAGGGGCGAATGAGCAGTTCTTC.